The present T cell receptor beta chain was sequenced within a study of control samples from healthy donors and cancer patients. Sequencing used immunoSEQ multiplex PCR; TCRdb keeps in-frame clones, though not all of them. This table has about 130,000 clones, approximately 94% appearing once. There are 16 residues in the CDR3. CDR1 SGHRS and CDR2 YFSETQ come from the germline V gene. Trimming cost V 4 bases and J 1 base, with 16 bases left between them. This clonotype was sampled from a man aged 30 to 45 in good health. The rearrangement links TRBV5-1 to TRBJ2-3, with D hard to call. The source material was blood. CDR3 protein: CASSGPGGTRTDTQYF. Written as DNA, the CDR3 is TGCGCCAGCAGCGGGCCCGGCGGCACCCGCACAGATACGCAGTATTTT. Full variable domain (outside the CDR3, taken from reference TRBV5-1 and TRBJ2-3): KAGVTQTPRYLIKTRGQQVTLSCSPISGHRSVSWYQQTPGQGLQFLFEYFSETQRNKGNFPGRFSGRQFSNSRSEMNVSTLELGDSALYLCASSGPGGTRTDTQYFGPGTRLTVL.